The 29 T cell receptor beta chains presented below share a single source sample, sequenced in a study of tissue T cells after allogeneic stem cell transplantation. Data came from immunoSEQ multiplex PCR; TCRdb stores just in-frame clones and leaves some out. The sample carries about 48,000 clones, approximately 70% recorded once. The sample was sorted cells pooled from one or two spleens. Source of these receptors: a pool of C57BL/6 mice in good health.

As concerns this clone: Gene names follow the mouse nomenclature. The read terminates 1 residue ahead of where the CDR3 ends, so the germline J gene completes it. The V gene is TRBV23, the J gene TRBJ1-1. Germline V CDR1 and CDR2: KGHTA, FQNQQP. The CDR3 consists of 13 residues. CDR3 in amino acids: CSSSQSEATEVFF. The sequenced CDR3 bases are TGCTCCAGCAGTCAATCGGAGGCAACAGAAGTCTTC. The entire variable domain, with the rest obtained from reference TRBV23 and TRBJ1-1, is as follows: DAAVTQKPRYLIKMKGQEAEMKCIPEKGHTAVFWYQQKQSKELKFLIYFQNQQPLDQIDMVKERFSAVCPSSSLCSLGIRTCEAEDSALYLCSSSQSEATEVFFGKGTRLTVV.

Remarks on this clone: Genes and germline come from the mouse. The observed sequence ends 1 residue before the CDR3 terminus, with the missing tail filled in from the germline J gene. The gene calls are TRBV19 and TRBJ1-2; D is ambiguous. Trimming pared 2 bases from V and 6 bases from J, leaving 11 bases between. The V gene's germline CDR1 is FNHDT and CDR2 SITEND (reference sequence). This CDR3 is built from 13 residues. The CDR3 is CASSMGAATDYTF. CDR3 DNA (partial): TGTGCCAGCAGTATGGGAGCGGCGACCGACTACACC.

As for this clone: Mouse gene names and germline throughout. The CDR3 goes on 1 residue after the read ends, and that part is filled in from the germline J gene. The chain links TRBV15 to TRBJ1-5; 7 bases are a match to TRBD1. Trimming removed 6 bases from V and 0 bases from J; junction bases left unmatched: 5. The germline CDR1 and CDR2 sequences are SGHND and FRSKSL. The CDR3 has 15 amino acids. The CDR3 spells CASSPGTDNNQAPLF. The covered CDR3 bases are TGTGCCAGCAGCCCCGGGACAGATAACAACCAGGCTCCGCTT.

About this clone: Gene labels here are mouse ones. From the germline J gene comes the end of the CDR3, since the read stops 1 residue before it. The chain has TRBV5 and TRBJ1-4; 7 nucleotides match TRBD1. The CDR3 loop spans 15 amino acids. Germline trimming cut 3 bases from V and 0 bases from J; bases unmatched to any gene: 1. CDR1 is LGHNA and CDR2 is YNLKQL in the germline V gene (reference sequence). The CDR3 bases that were read are TGTGCCAGCAGCCACGGGACAGTTTCCAACGAAAGATTATTT. Translated, it gives CASSHGTVSNERLF. The whole CDR3 is CASSHGTVSNERLFF.

This clone has more than one count but fewer than ten. These gene names are mouse names. Coverage ceases 1 residue before the CDR3 finishes, and the germline J gene fills in the end. This sequence joins TRBV26 and TRBJ2-7; 10 bases map to TRBD1. With 8 bases clipped from V and 7 bases from J, the junction kept 2 bases outside the gene matches. This CDR3 is built from 11 residues. Germline-derived CDR1 and CDR2 are KGHPV and FQNQEV (reference sequence). CDR3 sequence reads: CASGQGGEQYF. The CDR3 bases that were read are TGTGCCAGCGGACAGGGGGGGGAACAGTAC. Looking up the rest from reference TRBV26 and TRBJ2-7 gives the full variable domain: NSKVIQTPRYLVKGQGQKAKMRCIPEKGHPVVFWYQQNKNNEFKFLINFQNQEVLQQIDMTEKRFSAECPSNSPCSLEIQSSEAGDSALYLCASGQGGEQYFGPGTRLTVL.

Regarding this clone: These gene names are mouse names. With the read ending 1 residue before the CDR3 end, the germline J gene is used to fill in that end. The rearrangement links TRBV5 to TRBJ2-7; D is tentatively TRBD1 or TRBD2 (5 bases each). The V gene's germline CDR1 is LGHNA and CDR2 YNLKQL (reference sequence). The CDR3 has 13 residues. Trimming pared 1 base from V and 4 bases from J, leaving 8 bases between. This CDR3 reads CASSQGGPYEQYF. The part of the CDR3 DNA that was read is TGTGCCAGCAGCCAAGGGGGACCATATGAACAGTAC.

Turning to this clone: These gene names are mouse names. From the germline J gene comes the end of the CDR3, since the read stops 1 residue before it. The chain links TRBV31 to TRBJ2-5; TRBD1 is a possible D gene (6 bases). Germline V gene sequence: CDR1 GKSSPN, CDR2 SITVG. The CDR3 is 14 residues long. Between the trimmed V and J ends, which lost 0 bases and 3 bases, there was a span of 10 bases. CDR3 sequence reads: CAWSLERGQDTQYF. CDR3 DNA, as far as it was read: TGTGCCTGGAGTCTTGAGAGGGGGCAAGACACCCAGTAC. Full variable domain (outside the CDR3, taken from reference TRBV31 and TRBJ2-5): AQTIHQWPVAEIKAVGSPLSLGCTIKGKSSPNLYWYWQATGGTLQQLFYSITVGQVESVVQLNLSASRPKDDQFILSTEKLLLSHSGFYLCAWSLERGQDTQYFGPGTRLLVL.

Regarding this clone: Any gene name here is a mouse gene name. CDR3 DNA, as far as it was read: TGCACCTGCAGTGCCGGACAGGAGAACACCTTGTAC. This encodes CTCSAGQENTLY. In full, the CDR3 reads CTCSAGQENTLYF. The gene calls are TRBV1 and TRBJ2-4, with TRBD1 identical over 7 bases. The read is 1 residue too short to cover the CDR3 end, so that end is filled in from the germline J gene. CDR1 is NSQYPW, CDR2 LRSPGD, per germline (reference sequence). The V gene end was trimmed by 3 bases and the J gene end by 6 bases; junction bases not matched to a gene: 3. The CDR3 is 13 amino acids.

Concerning this clone itself: Mouse gene names apply. Read coverage stops 1 residue before the CDR3 terminus; the germline J gene supplies the remainder. Within the sample, other DNA sequences also encode this same CDR3. This sequence joins TRBV3 and TRBJ2-5; TRBD2 aligns across 7 bases. V gave up 5 bases and J gave up 3 bases; unmatched junction bases: 5. This CDR3 region has 14 residues. Germline CDR1 and CDR2: SNHLY and FYNGKV (reference sequence). CDR3 residues: CASSPTGVQDTQYF. Partial CDR3 DNA: TGTGCCAGCAGCCCAACTGGGGTACAAGACACCCAGTAC.

Worth noting for this clone: The listed genes are named as in mouse. Coverage ceases 1 residue before the CDR3 finishes, and the germline J gene fills in the end. Different DNA sequences within this sample yield the same CDR3. This rearrangement joins TRBV16 to TRBJ2-1; TRBD2 aligns across 7 bases. The V gene's germline CDR1 is SGHSA and CDR2 FRNQAP. The CDR3 spans 16 residues. With 1 base clipped from V and 0 bases from J, the junction kept 3 bases outside the gene matches. The CDR3 DNA, read in part, is TGTGCAAGCAGCTTAGGGCTGGGGGATAACTATGCTGAGCAGTTC. Translation: CASSLGLGDNYAEQF. The full-length CDR3 reads as CASSLGLGDNYAEQFF. Full variable domain (outside the CDR3, taken from reference TRBV16 and TRBJ2-1): NAGVIQTPRHKVTGKGQEATLWCEPISGHSAVFWYRQTIVQGLEFLTYFRNQAPIDDSGMPKERFSAQMPNQSHSTLKIQSTQPQDSAVYLCASSLGLGDNYAEQFFGPGTRLTVL.

A note on this clone: Gene names and germline refer to mouse. The read gets to within 1 residue of the CDR3 end, and the germline J gene fills in the rest. J is TRBJ1-2 and V is TRBV20; D not resolved. From germline, CDR1 is GFQATS and CDR2 STVNSAI. With 1 base removed from V and 2 bases from J, the gap between germline ends came to 5 bases. This CDR3 is 12 amino acids long. CDR3 in amino acids: CGARVYNSDYTF. Partial CDR3 DNA: TGTGGTGCTAGGGTATACAACTCCGACTACACC.

About this clone: Any gene name here is a mouse gene name. The read stops 1 residue short of the end of the CDR3; the missing end is completed from the germline J gene. This sequence joins TRBV15 and TRBJ2-7; tentatively, D is TRBD1 (6 bases). V gave up 2 bases and J gave up 0 bases, with 8 bases separating them. The CDR3 consists of 14 residues. Looked up from germline, CDR1 is SGHND and CDR2 is FRSKSL. This CDR3 is CASSLNRDSYEQYF. The sequenced CDR3 bases are TGTGCCAGCAGTTTAAACAGGGACTCCTATGAACAGTAC.

This clone was observed a few times. All gene names here are mouse names. The CDR3 is cut off 1 residue early in the read; its end comes from the germline J gene. The chain is built from TRBV13-1 and TRBJ2-7; D is uncertain. Germline V CDR1 and CDR2: NSHNY, SYGAGN. The CDR3 is 14 residues long. V lost 2 bases and J lost 0, with 9 bases in between. The CDR3 bases that were read are TGTGCCAGCAGTGACCACACAAGCTCCTATGAACAGTAC. Translated: CASSDHTSSYEQY. In full, the CDR3 reads CASSDHTSSYEQYF.

The sample holds a few counts of this clone. Gene names follow the mouse nomenclature. The CDR3 end is not reached by the read, which stops 1 residue before it; the germline J gene fills it in. The chain carries TRBV19 and TRBJ2-7; the match to TRBD2 covers 9 bases. Looked up from germline, CDR1 is FNHDT and CDR2 is SITEND (reference sequence). This CDR3 has 13 residues. J lost 1 base, V lost 5 bases, and 1 base had no gene match. The CDR3 region is CASRDWGSYEQYF. The CDR3 DNA, read in part, is TGTGCCAGCAGGGACTGGGGTTCCTATGAACAGTAC.

With respect to this clone: Genes and germline come from the mouse. The read is 1 residue too short to cover the CDR3 end, so that end is filled in from the germline J gene. The chain couples TRBV3 to TRBJ2-7; 7 nucleotides match TRBD2. CDR3 length: 14 residues. J was trimmed by 4 bases and V by 2 bases; bases with no gene match: 5. From germline, CDR1 is SNHLY and CDR2 FYNGKV (reference sequence). The part of the CDR3 DNA that was read is TGTGCCAGCAGCTTACGGGGGGGGTTTTATGAACAGTAC. Translating gives CASSLRGGFYEQY. The entire CDR3 is CASSLRGGFYEQYF.

About this clone itself: Germline and genes: mouse. From the germline J gene comes the end of the CDR3, since the read stops 1 residue before it. The J gene is TRBJ1-3, the V gene TRBV13-2; possible D gene TRBD1, 6 bases. Trimming took 6 bases from V and 2 from J, leaving 9 bases between them. The CDR3 is 13 residues long. Germline V lookup: CDR1 NNHNN, CDR2 SYGAGS (reference sequence). CDR3 loop: CASDQGTGNTLYF. CDR3 bases read: TGTGCCAGCGACCAGGGGACTGGAAATACGCTCTAT.

Comments on this clone: Mouse germline and gene names are used. The CDR3 end falls 1 residue outside the read, so it is completed with the germline J gene. The rearrangement joins TRBV19 to TRBJ2-5; TRBD2 matches at 10 bases. The CDR3 spans 16 residues. Trimming cost V 0 bases and J 2 bases; bases outside gene matches: 3. Germline CDR1 is FNHDT and CDR2 is SITEND (reference sequence). CDR3 DNA (partial): TGTGCCAGCAGTATAGCTGGGGGGGCCCTCCAAGACACCCAGTAC. Translated: CASSIAGGALQDTQY. The full-length CDR3 reads as CASSIAGGALQDTQYF.

This clone was seen more than once but under ten times. Gene names are the mouse ones. The sequence runs out 1 residue before the end of the CDR3; the remainder is reconstructed from the germline J gene. This rearrangement joins TRBV16 to TRBJ2-7, with 8 bases lining up with TRBD2. V dropped 5 bases and J dropped 3; count of bases not matched to a gene: 6. The germline V gene has CDR1 SGHSA and CDR2 FRNQAP. The length of the CDR3 is 14 residues. CDR3: CASSPLGDFYEQYF. The sequenced CDR3 bases are TGTGCAAGCAGCCCACTGGGGGACTTCTATGAACAGTAC.

As concerns this clone: These gene names are mouse names. The CDR3 extends 1 residue past the end of the read, so its final part is completed from the germline J gene. This rearrangement joins TRBV19 to TRBJ2-4; D unresolved. V was trimmed by 1 base and J by 0 bases, leaving 9 bases between them. The CDR3 consists of 15 residues. From germline, CDR1 is FNHDT and CDR2 SITEND (reference sequence). Here the CDR3 reads CASSITGSSQNTLYF. The part of the CDR3 DNA that was read is TGTGCCAGCAGTATAACGGGGTCTAGTCAAAACACCTTGTAC.

On this clone: Germline and genes: mouse. The sequence runs out 1 residue before the end of the CDR3; the remainder is reconstructed from the germline J gene. The chain combines TRBV13-3 with TRBJ2-7; 8 bases are shared with TRBD2. The CDR3 is 15 residues long. J lost 0 bases, V lost 0 bases, and 2 bases had no gene match. Germline CDR1 and CDR2: NNHDY and SYVADS. This CDR3 is CASSDDWGSSYEQYF. The covered CDR3 bases are TGTGCCAGCAGTGATGACTGGGGGAGCTCCTATGAACAGTAC.

This clone appeared a few times. Genes here carry mouse names. Read data end 1 residue before the CDR3 end; the end is taken from the germline J gene. This chain links TRBV13-2 with TRBJ2-7; TRBD2 agrees at 7 bases. The V and J ends lost 0 bases and 0 bases, in that order; junction bases with no gene match: 9. The CDR3 sequence is 17 residues long. Germline V gene sequence: CDR1 NNHNN, CDR2 SYGAGS (reference sequence). This chain's CDR3 is CASGDAGWGRSSYEQYF. CDR3 bases read: TGTGCCAGCGGTGATGCAGGCTGGGGGAGGAGCTCCTATGAACAGTAC.

Note on this clone: Here the gene names and germline are mouse. From the germline J gene comes the end of the CDR3, since the read stops 1 residue before it. This sequence joins TRBV13-3 and TRBJ2-7, with TRBD2 identical over 7 bases. The CDR3 extends over 12 amino acids. After removal of 1 base from V and 9 bases from J, the junction contained 4 bases not matched to a gene. CDR1 and CDR2 (germline): NNHDY, SYVADS. The CDR3 DNA, read in part, is TGTGCCAGCAGTGATCTGGGGGATAGACAGTAC. This codes for CASSDLGDRQY. The CDR3 as a whole reads CASSDLGDRQYF.

As concerns this clone: The genes and germline here are from mouse. Read data end 1 residue before the CDR3 end; the end is taken from the germline J gene. The V call is TRBV20, the J call TRBJ2-3, with 10 bases identical to TRBD2. Trimming removed 0 bases from V and 3 bases from J; junction bases left unmatched: 3. Germline CDR1 and CDR2: GFQATS and STVNSAI. The CDR3 length is 15 residues. This CDR3 reads CGARDWGGAAETLYF. CDR3 DNA, as far as it was read: TGTGGTGCTAGGGACTGGGGGGGCGCGGCAGAAACGCTGTAT.

Points on this clone: Gene names refer to mouse genes. Read data end 1 residue before the CDR3 end; the end is taken from the germline J gene. Other nucleotide sequences from this sample produce the same CDR3. V and J are TRBV13-2 and TRBJ1-1, with D possibly TRBD1 on 6 matching bases. Trimming pared 2 bases from V and 2 bases from J, leaving 7 bases between. Germline V gene sequence: CDR1 NNHNN, CDR2 SYGAGS (reference sequence). The CDR3 sequence is 13 residues long. CDR3 DNA, as far as it was read: TGTGCCAGCGGTGAACAGGGCAACACAGAAGTCTTC. Translating gives CASGEQGNTEVF. The CDR3, in full, reads CASGEQGNTEVFF.

The count of this clone is one. Mouse germline and gene names are used. The read stops 1 residue short of the end of the CDR3; the missing end is completed from the germline J gene. The chain uses TRBV26 and TRBJ2-5, with a possible D match to TRBD2 (6 bases). Germline loops: CDR1 KGHPV, CDR2 FQNQEV (reference sequence). The CDR3 extends over 15 amino acids. Trimming stripped 2 bases from V and 0 bases from J, with 9 bases between. The sequenced part of the CDR3 DNA is TGTGCCAGCAGTCTGAACTGGGCGAACCAAGACACCCAGTAC. This translates into CASSLNWANQDTQY. In full, the CDR3 is CASSLNWANQDTQYF.

As regards this clone: The gene symbols are mouse symbols. The CDR3 end falls 1 residue outside the read, so it is completed with the germline J gene. This rearrangement joins TRBV12-1 to TRBJ1-4; D is uncertain. Germline V gene lookup returns CDR1 SGHSN and CDR2 HYEKVE. CDR3 length: 11 residues. V shed 9 bases and J shed 0 bases, with 4 bases lying between them. This CDR3 is CAALSNERLFF. The CDR3 DNA, read in part, is TGTGCCGCCCTTTCCAACGAAAGATTATTT.

As for this clone: Gene names follow the mouse nomenclature. The read comes to an end 1 residue before the CDR3 does, leaving the germline J gene to fill in the end. The rearrangement links TRBV19 to TRBJ1-1; a possible D gene is TRBD1 (5 bases). CDR3 size: 14 residues. Germline V lookup: CDR1 FNHDT, CDR2 SITEND (reference sequence). Trimming shortened V by 0 bases and J by 5 bases, and 11 bases separated the two germline ends. Incomplete CDR3 DNA: TGTGCCAGCAGTATAGAGCAGGGATGGACAGAAGTCTTC. Translated, it gives CASSIEQGWTEVF. In full, the CDR3 reads CASSIEQGWTEVFF.

As for this clone: Gene names follow the mouse nomenclature. The CDR3 end is not reached by the read, which stops 1 residue before it; the germline J gene fills it in. J is TRBJ2-5 and V is TRBV13-2; 8 nucleotides align to TRBD2. The CDR3 extends over 14 amino acids. Germline CDR1 NNHNN, CDR2 SYGAGS (reference sequence). V shed 3 bases and J 2 bases; nucleotides not matched to a gene: 2. The CDR3 loop reads CASGVTGGQDTQYF. The sequenced part of the CDR3 DNA is TGTGCCAGCGGTGTCACTGGGGGCCAAGACACCCAGTAC.

To note about this clone: The genes are named according to mouse. Read data end 1 residue before the CDR3 end; the end is taken from the germline J gene. The chain couples TRBV13-2 to TRBJ2-3, with a tentative D call TRBD2 (6 bases). The CDR3 extends over 15 amino acids. Looked up from germline, CDR1 is NNHNN and CDR2 is SYGAGS (reference sequence). Deletions cut 1 base from V and 0 bases from J, with 9 bases between. CDR3 protein: CASGDMGTSAETLYF. CDR3 DNA (partial): TGTGCCAGCGGTGATATGGGGACTAGTGCAGAAACGCTGTAT.